The source of this T cell receptor beta chain is a study of T cells after yellow fever vaccination. Study background: SMART-Seq v4 Ultra Low Input handled preparation of low-cell-number fractions.

This clonotype appeared many times. A 5'RACE template-switching step, the method used to make TCR cDNA, added a universal primer site and UMIs. TCRdb reanalysed the 5' RACE reads using MiXCR and keeps one entry per CDR3 protein. The table records 350,000 to 550,000 distinct CDR3 sequences, 15% to 20% of them present only once. Germline V gene sequence: CDR1 SGHVS, CDR2 FNYEAQ. CDR3 length: 15 residues. Trimming cost V 4 bases and J 3 bases, with 15 bases left between them. This sequence joins TRBV7-6 and TRBJ2-5; weak D call: TRBD1 (7 bases). Sequences were derived from PBMCs, sampled before the yellow fever booster vaccination. This TCR came from a man between 18 and 35 years old who received the YFV17D yellow fever vaccine. As DNA, the CDR3 is TGTGCCAGCAGCTGGAGACAGGGCGGGAAAGAGACCCAGTACTTC. Its protein is CASSWRQGGKETQYF.